Here is one T cell receptor beta chain with its context. This CDR3 region has 14 residues. The V end lost 2 bases, the J end lost 2 bases, and 10 bases lay between the germline ends. Germline CDR1 and CDR2: SGHNT and YYREEE (reference sequence). Original handling: Estimates of nucleated cell counts were drawn from the amplification of reference gene primers. Repertoires were generated with immunoSEQ multiplex PCR, while TCRdb's copy carries only in-frame clones and drops some. V and J calls and clone size are those listed in that table; D and trimming were worked out from the DNA. The profile covers 200,000 to 250,000 clones, with approximately 83% appearing a single time and over 3% taken by the ten largest. The sample is drawn from a study of blood T cell repertoires in COVID-19. Study details: The United States, Italy and Spain provided the acute and convalescent COVID-19 samples. T cells, B-cell-depleted T cells, or PBMCs supplied cDNA or gDNA.

The genes are TRBV5-4 and TRBJ2-5, with D uncertain. This receptor was taken from a woman aged 25-40 years who had recovered from COVID-19. Sequencing was carried out using peripheral blood. For the CDR3, the DNA is TGTGCCAGCAGCTTTGGGCAGGCTCAAGAGACCCAGTACTTC. It specifies CASSFGQAQETQYF.